One and the same sample provided the 31 T cell receptor beta chains below, sequenced in a study of cytomegalovirus exposure and HLA in healthy donors. The PCR made use of 60 Vbeta and 13 Jbeta primers. Assay: immunoSEQ multiplex PCR; the TCRdb copy retains only in-frame clones and omits some. The sample carries about 210,000 clones, roughly 84% recorded once. The specimen sequenced was PBMCs. All receptors derive from a girl aged 2-9 years in good health and CMV-seronegative.

This clone was recorded only once. The rearrangement joins TRBV29-1 to TRBJ1-4; D remains ambiguous. The CDR3 runs 15 residues. V lost 4 bases, J lost 3 bases, and 15 bases lay in between. Germline V gives CDR1 SQVTM, CDR2 ANQGSEA. The DNA for the CDR3 is TGCAGCGTTGCCCCAACGGGGATGGCTAATGAAAAACTGTTTTTT. Its translation: CSVAPTGMANEKLFF.

The V gene is TRBV11-2, the J gene TRBJ1-5; the match to TRBD1 covers 9 bases. Germline V gives CDR1 SGHAT, CDR2 FQNNGV. Unmatched junction bases numbered 5, after V lost 4 bases and J lost 4 bases. CDR3 length equals 15 residues. The CDR3 here is CASSSGTGYNQPQHF. CDR3 in DNA: TGTGCCAGCAGCTCCGGGACAGGGTATAATCAGCCCCAGCATTTT.

V usage is TRBV5-1 and J usage is TRBJ2-5; 11 nucleotides agree with TRBD1. This CDR3 contains 15 residues. J gave up 5 bases and V 4 bases, and 7 bases lay outside the gene matches. Germline V lookup: CDR1 SGHRS, CDR2 YFSETQ. The CDR3 protein is CASSGGTGGRETQYF. CDR3 coding DNA: TGCGCCAGCAGCGGAGGGACAGGGGGACGGGAGACCCAGTACTTC.

CDR3 sequence reads: CASSLGLAGDLGELFF. For the CDR3, the DNA is TGTGCCAGCAGCTTAGGACTAGCGGGAGATCTCGGGGAGCTGTTTTTT. The rearrangement uses TRBV5-4 and TRBJ2-2; 13 bases map to TRBD2. CDR1 and CDR2 from the germline V gene are SGHNT and YYREEE (reference sequence). The V segment lost 2 bases and the J segment 7 bases; nucleotides outside the gene matches: 5. There are 16 residues in the CDR3.

V is TRBV7-7 and J is TRBJ2-3; 11 nucleotides match TRBD2. Germline CDR1 is SSHAT and CDR2 is FNYEAQ (reference sequence). Trimming cost V 4 bases and J 5 bases; bases outside gene matches: 8. This CDR3 has 16 amino acids. The CDR3, as DNA: TGTGCCAGCAGCTCGAATAGCGGGGGGGCAGGAGATACGCAGTATTTT. This encodes CASSSNSGGAGDTQYF.

To note about this clone: The sample holds other DNA sequences that translate to the same CDR3. V is TRBV4-1 and J is TRBJ2-3; TRBD1 matches 7 bases. Germline lookup yields CDR1 MGHRA and CDR2 YSYEKL. The CDR3 contains 17 residues. Trimming at V came to 1 base and at J to 0 bases, leaving 7 bases not matched to a gene. CDR3 sequence (DNA): TGCGCCAGCAGCCAAGGCGCCCCGGGACAGAGCACAGATACGCAGTATTTT. Translation gives CASSQGAPGQSTDTQYF.

CDR3 sequence: CATSRALIAVSDNEQFF. The CDR3 DNA reads as TGTGCCACCAGCAGGGCCCTGATAGCGGTATCGGACAATGAGCAGTTCTTC. The chain has TRBV15 and TRBJ2-1; a possible D gene is TRBD2 (6 bases). This CDR3 has 17 residues. CDR1 is LNHNV and CDR2 is YYDKDF in the germline V gene (reference sequence). Between the trimmed V and J ends, which lost 3 bases and 5 bases, there was a span of 20 bases.

A note on this clone: At one end, the junction sequence differs from germline, possibly due to a read error. This rearrangement joins TRBV7-9 to TRBJ1-1; 8 bases are a match to TRBD1. This CDR3 contains 17 residues. The germline CDR1 and CDR2 sequences are SEHNR and FQNEAQ (reference sequence). This CDR3 reads CSSSPRQGARGDTEAFF. The DNA for the CDR3 is TGTTCCAGCAGCCCTCGCCAGGGGGCAAGGGGGGACACTGAAGCTTTCTTT.

This chain's CDR3 is CASSLERAGELFF. For the CDR3, the DNA is TGTGCCAGCAGCTTAGAGCGGGCCGGGGAGCTGTTTTTT. V and J are TRBV11-2 and TRBJ2-2, with D possibly TRBD2 on 5 matching bases. CDR1 and CDR2 (germline): SGHAT, FQNNGV. The V end was cut by 0 bases, the J end by 6 bases, with 5 bases between. This CDR3 contains 13 residues.

The count of this clone is one. The V call is TRBV5-4, the J call TRBJ2-7; 10 bases match TRBD2. Unmatched junction bases numbered 4, after V lost 2 bases and J lost 5 bases. CDR3 length: 14 amino acids. Germline CDR1 SGHNT, CDR2 YYREEE (reference sequence). CDR3 DNA: TGTGCCAGCAGCTTCTCTAGCGGGAGTCACGAGCAGTACTTC. It is translated as CASSFSSGSHEQYF. Full variable domain (missing parts from reference TRBV5-4 and TRBJ2-7): ETGVTQSPTHLIKTRGQQVTLRCSSQSGHNTVSWYQQALGQGPQFIFQYYREEENGRGNFPPRFSGLQFPNYSSELNVNALELDDSALYLCASSFSSGSHEQYFGPGTRLTVT.

V and J are TRBV5-1 and TRBJ1-1; the D gene is possibly TRBD1 (5 bases). The ends were cut back, 0 bases at V and 5 bases at J, with 11 bases in the middle. Per the germline V gene, CDR1 is SGHRS and CDR2 is YFSETQ. This CDR3 is 14 amino acids long. CDR3 nucleotide sequence: TGCGCCAGCAGCTTGGGGCGCAGGGAAACTGAAGCTTTCTTT. Encoded protein: CASSLGRRETEAFF.

The genes are TRBV27 and TRBJ1-2; D possibly corresponds to TRBD1 (6 bases). The V gene's germline CDR1 is MNHEY and CDR2 SMNVEV (reference sequence). This CDR3 contains 14 residues. V was clipped by 5 bases and J by 4 bases, with 14 bases between them. This CDR3 reads CASSPYRDSYGYTF. The CDR3 DNA sequence: TGTGCCAGCAGTCCATACAGGGATAGCTATGGCTACACCTTC.

The chain combines TRBV28 with TRBJ1-5; the match to TRBD1 covers 7 bases. This CDR3 region has 14 residues. In germline, CDR1 is MDHEN, CDR2 SYDVKM. V lost 6 bases, J lost 3 bases, and 5 bases stayed unmatched. The CDR3 is CASRQGTANQPQHF. For the CDR3, the DNA is TGTGCCAGCAGACAGGGGACCGCCAATCAGCCCCAGCATTTT.

The genes are TRBV30 and TRBJ1-4; no definite D call. This CDR3 contains 13 residues. V was clipped by 0 bases and J by 11 bases, with 13 bases between them. CDR1 is GTSNPN, CDR2 SVGIG, per germline (reference sequence). The CDR3 bases are TGTGCCTGGAGTGTAGAGCTCCGTCGGAAACTGTTTTTT. Its protein product is CAWSVELRRKLFF.

The chain couples TRBV7-8 to TRBJ1-2, with D maybe TRBD1 (6 bases). The V gene's germline CDR1 is SGHVS and CDR2 FQNEAQ. CDR3 size: 14 residues. V was clipped by 1 base and J by 6 bases, with 12 bases between them. The CDR3 DNA is TGTGCCAGCAGCTTAGAGCTGGGGGCAGATGGCTACACCTTC. This translates into CASSLELGADGYTF.

This chain uses TRBV2 with TRBJ2-3; D might be TRBD2 (6 bases). Germline CDR1 and CDR2: SNHLY and FYNNEI. Trimming shortened V by 5 bases and J by 2 bases, and 8 bases separated the two germline ends. The CDR3 runs 13 residues. The CDR3 DNA is TGTGCCAGCAGTACTAGCCTCACAGATACGCAGTATTTT. This codes for CASSTSLTDTQYF.

V usage is TRBV5-4 and J usage is TRBJ2-7; TRBD2 is a possible D gene (5 bases). Trimming cost V 3 bases and J 0 bases, with 7 bases left between them. CDR1 is SGHNT and CDR2 is YYREEE in the germline V gene (reference sequence). The CDR3 is made up of 13 amino acids. The chain's CDR3 is CASSSGLSYEQYF. The CDR3 DNA reads as TGTGCCAGCAGCTCCGGACTCTCCTACGAGCAGTACTTC.

With regard to this clone: Mismatch with germline at one junction end may stem from a read error. The rearrangement joins TRBV5-1 to TRBJ1-1; 11 bases are a match to TRBD1. From germline, CDR1 is SGHRS and CDR2 YFSETQ. The CDR3 spans 15 residues. CDR3 protein: CASSMTGTGGPEALF. In DNA form, the CDR3 reads TGCGCCAGCAGCATGACCGGGACAGGGGGGCCTGAAGCTCTCTTT.

This chain links TRBV5-4 with TRBJ2-1, with 12 bases matching TRBD2. CDR1 is SGHNT, CDR2 YYREEE, per germline (reference sequence). Trimming at V came to 4 bases and at J to 5 bases, leaving 7 bases not matched to a gene. The length of the CDR3 is 16 residues. CDR3: CASSAPGLAGNNEQFF. The CDR3 DNA is TGTGCCAGCAGCGCCCCGGGACTAGCGGGCAACAATGAGCAGTTCTTC.

The rearrangement joins TRBV11-2 to TRBJ2-7; tentatively, D is TRBD1 (6 bases). This CDR3 is 15 amino acids long. V lost 5 bases to trimming and J lost 3 bases, with 17 bases between them. Germline V gene lookup returns CDR1 SGHAT and CDR2 FQNNGV. The CDR3 is CASSHILQGRYEQYF. CDR3 in DNA: TGTGCCAGCAGCCACATACTACAGGGACGCTACGAGCAGTACTTC.

The V and J genes are TRBV4-2 and TRBJ1-2; the match to TRBD1 covers 7 bases. The CDR3 extends over 13 amino acids. Germline V CDR1 and CDR2: LGHNA, YNFKEQ. J lost 4 bases, V lost 4 bases, and 3 bases had no gene match. The CDR3 is CASSLRQGYGYTF. CDR3 DNA: TGTGCCAGCAGCCTCCGACAGGGCTATGGCTACACCTTC.

V and J are TRBV20-1 and TRBJ2-5; D is perhaps TRBD1 (5 bases). Germline loops: CDR1 DFQATT, CDR2 SNEGSKA (reference sequence). The CDR3 is made up of 10 amino acids. V lost 7 bases, J lost 9 bases, and 12 bases lay in between. This chain's CDR3 is CSVLARAQYF. DNA for the CDR3: TGCAGTGTTCTTGCCAGGGCCCAGTACTTC.

This clone was counted once. V and J are TRBV10-3 and TRBJ1-2, with 10 bases identical to TRBD1. Germline values: CDR1 ENHRY, CDR2 SYGVKD. The CDR3 sequence is 14 residues long. J gave up 9 bases and V 0 bases, and 4 bases lay outside the gene matches. DNA for the CDR3: TGTGCCATCAGTGAGTCGGGGGACAGGGGAAGCTACACCTTC. This encodes CAISESGDRGSYTF.

The CDR3: CASTFSTGTNEKLFF. As DNA, the CDR3 is TGTGCCAGCACCTTTTCGACAGGTACTAATGAAAAACTGTTTTTT. The chain is built from TRBV6-1 and TRBJ1-4; D possibly corresponds to TRBD1 (6 bases). With 7 bases removed from V and 2 bases from J, the gap between germline ends came to 14 bases. The CDR3 sequence is 15 residues long. CDR1 and CDR2 from the germline V gene are MNHNS and SASEGT.

The rearrangement uses TRBV19 and TRBJ2-7; 10 nucleotides match TRBD1. Germline V gives CDR1 LNHDA, CDR2 SQIVND (reference sequence). V dropped 3 bases and J dropped 9; count of bases not matched to a gene: 11. The CDR3 consists of 15 residues. The CDR3 reads CASSISGTGVSGQYF. The CDR3 DNA reads TGTGCCAGTAGTATTTCGGGGACAGGGGTTTCGGGGCAGTACTTC.

The chain joins TRBV5-1 to TRBJ2-2; 7 nucleotides line up with TRBD2. The CDR3 sequence is 14 residues long. The V gene's germline CDR1 is SGHRS and CDR2 YFSETQ. V lost 4 bases to trimming and J lost 7 bases; unmatched junction nucleotides: 7. The CDR3 DNA follows: TGCGCCAGCAGCCAGGACGGGGGGAGCGGGGAGCTGTTTTTT. Amino acids: CASSQDGGSGELFF. Full variable domain (rest looked up from reference TRBV5-1 and TRBJ2-2): KAGVTQTPRYLIKTRGQQVTLSCSPISGHRSVSWYQQTPGQGLQFLFEYFSETQRNKGNFPGRFSGRQFSNSRSEMNVSTLELGDSALYLCASSQDGGSGELFFGEGSRLTVL.

CDR3 bases: TGCGCCAGCAGAGGGACTAGCGGGGGTCTGTTCTTC. Amino acid sequence: CASRGTSGGLFF. The chain uses TRBV10-1 and TRBJ2-1; 14 bases fit TRBD2. V dropped 6 bases and J dropped 15; count of bases not matched to a gene: 4. CDR3 size: 12 residues. The germline V gene has CDR1 WNHNN and CDR2 SYGVQD (reference sequence).

The V and J genes are TRBV18 and TRBJ2-1; TRBD1 agrees at 8 bases. The germline gives CDR1 KGHSH, CDR2 LQKENI. The CDR3 contains 12 residues. The CDR3 loop reads CRPTGARGEQFF. As DNA, the CDR3 is TGTCGACCGACAGGGGCGCGGGGTGAGCAGTTCTTC.

The chain recombines TRBV19 with TRBJ2-3, with TRBD1 matching over 9 bases. CDR1 is LNHDA, CDR2 SQIVND, per germline (reference sequence). V trimming: 6 bases; J trimming: 1 base; junction bases outside the gene matches: 8. CDR3 length: 16 amino acids. CDR3 nucleotide sequence: TGTGCCAGTAGATCGTACAGGGGGCGAGGCACAGATACGCAGTATTTT. This encodes CASRSYRGRGTDTQYF.

The chain employs TRBV5-6 and TRBJ1-5, with TRBD1 as a possible D gene (5 bases). Germline loops: CDR1 SGHDT, CDR2 YYEEEE. There are 17 residues in the CDR3. The V end lost 0 bases, the J end lost 0 bases, and 13 bases lay between the germline ends. The CDR3 region is CASSLDGQQDSNQPQHF. Written as DNA, the CDR3 is TGTGCCAGCAGCTTGGATGGACAACAAGATAGCAATCAGCCCCAGCATTTT.

The table lists this clone with a count of one. The V gene is TRBV25-1, the J gene TRBJ2-5; the match to TRBD2 covers 10 bases. This CDR3 is built from 17 residues. CDR1 is MGHDK, CDR2 SYGVNS, per germline. The V gene end was trimmed by 5 bases and the J gene end by 5 bases; junction bases not matched to a gene: 14. The CDR3 spells CASSSLPGEREGETQYF. DNA for the CDR3: TGTGCCAGCAGTTCCCTCCCCGGGGAGCGGGAGGGCGAGACCCAGTACTTC.